The sequence of this TCR beta chain was determined in a study of glioma-infiltrating T cells. Study observations and caveats: Tissue-blood divergence was below expectation in non-neoplastic patients, above in gliomas.

This clonotype appeared many times. Its antigen is undetermined. Between the trimmed V and J ends, which lost 2 bases and 7 bases, there was a span of 8 bases. Germline V lookup: CDR1 LNHDA, CDR2 SQIVND (reference sequence). This CDR3 has 13 amino acids. Amplification of TCR alpha and beta CDR3 regions from RNA used iRepertoire nested multiplex PCR. Input was about 95-400 ng of tissue mRNA or PBMC total RNA. Via MiXCR, TCRdb re-called the multiplex PCR reads, giving one row per CDR3 protein. The sample contains 95,000 to 150,000 distinct CDR3 sequences, approximately 23% of which appear only once. This receptor was identified in a human donor with low-grade glioma or glioblastoma, undergoing nonglioma brain surgery, or in good health (not recorded which). Sequencing was carried out using glioma tissue, nonneoplastic brain tissue, or PBMCs (not recorded which). V gene TRBV19 combines with J gene TRBJ2-2, with TRBD2 as a possible D gene (5 bases). The CDR3 bases are TGTGCCAGTAGTATAAGGGAGATCGGGGAGCTGTTTTTT. Residues: CASSIREIGELFF. The variable domain in full, with the rest retrieved from reference TRBV19 and TRBJ2-2, is DGGITQSPKYLFRKEGQNVTLSCEQNLNHDAMYWYRQDPGQGLRLIYYSQIVNDFQKGDIAEGYSVSREKKESFPLTVTSAQKNPTAFYLCASSIREIGELFFGEGSRLTVL.